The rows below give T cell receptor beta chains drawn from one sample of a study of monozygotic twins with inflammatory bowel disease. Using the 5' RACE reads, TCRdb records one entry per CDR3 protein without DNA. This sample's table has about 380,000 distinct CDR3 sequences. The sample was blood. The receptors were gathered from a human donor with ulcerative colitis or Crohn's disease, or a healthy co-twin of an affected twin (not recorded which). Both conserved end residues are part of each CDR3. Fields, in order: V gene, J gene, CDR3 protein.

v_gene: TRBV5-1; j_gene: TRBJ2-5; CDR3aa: CASSLGQGNIQETQYF
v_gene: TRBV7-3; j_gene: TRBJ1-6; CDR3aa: CASSLSRGDNSPLHF
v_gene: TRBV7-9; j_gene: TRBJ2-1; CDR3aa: CASSISGVSYNEQFF
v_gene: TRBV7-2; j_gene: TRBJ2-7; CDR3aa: CASSPDGGGTSGQLYF
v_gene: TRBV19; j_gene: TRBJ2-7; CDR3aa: CASSIGRNPYEQYF
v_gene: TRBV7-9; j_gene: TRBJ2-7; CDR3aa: CASSYSNLGEQYF
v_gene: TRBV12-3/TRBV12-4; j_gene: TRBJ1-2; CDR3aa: CASRPTGYYGYTF
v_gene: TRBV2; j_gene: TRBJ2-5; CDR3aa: CASKDREETQYF
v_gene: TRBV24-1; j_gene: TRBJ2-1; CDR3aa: CATSDWTPRTYNEQFF
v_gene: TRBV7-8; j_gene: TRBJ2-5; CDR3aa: CASSSTWGQSETQYF
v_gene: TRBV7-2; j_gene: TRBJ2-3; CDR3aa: CASRVMAGRTDTQYF
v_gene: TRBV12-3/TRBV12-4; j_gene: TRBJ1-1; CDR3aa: CASSLVRRLEAFF
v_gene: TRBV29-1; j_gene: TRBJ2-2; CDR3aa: CSVGQGRGTGELFF
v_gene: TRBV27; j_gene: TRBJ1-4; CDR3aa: CASRSGGINEKLFF
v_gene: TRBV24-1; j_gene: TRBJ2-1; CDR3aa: CATSDPGTSGGAVHEQFF
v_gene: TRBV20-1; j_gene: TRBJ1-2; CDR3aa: CSARHPEGRGYTF
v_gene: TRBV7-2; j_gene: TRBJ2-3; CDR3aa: CAGIGTSGTDTQYF
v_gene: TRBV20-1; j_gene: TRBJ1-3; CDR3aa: CSASNRAAGNTIYF
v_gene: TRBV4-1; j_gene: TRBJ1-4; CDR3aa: CASSQVWGLSEKLFF
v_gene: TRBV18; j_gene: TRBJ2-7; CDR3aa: CASSPHAYEQYF
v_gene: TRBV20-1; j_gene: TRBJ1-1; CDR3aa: CSARDGTGWRNTEAFF
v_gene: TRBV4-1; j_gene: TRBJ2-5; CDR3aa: CASSQEVIALRETQYF